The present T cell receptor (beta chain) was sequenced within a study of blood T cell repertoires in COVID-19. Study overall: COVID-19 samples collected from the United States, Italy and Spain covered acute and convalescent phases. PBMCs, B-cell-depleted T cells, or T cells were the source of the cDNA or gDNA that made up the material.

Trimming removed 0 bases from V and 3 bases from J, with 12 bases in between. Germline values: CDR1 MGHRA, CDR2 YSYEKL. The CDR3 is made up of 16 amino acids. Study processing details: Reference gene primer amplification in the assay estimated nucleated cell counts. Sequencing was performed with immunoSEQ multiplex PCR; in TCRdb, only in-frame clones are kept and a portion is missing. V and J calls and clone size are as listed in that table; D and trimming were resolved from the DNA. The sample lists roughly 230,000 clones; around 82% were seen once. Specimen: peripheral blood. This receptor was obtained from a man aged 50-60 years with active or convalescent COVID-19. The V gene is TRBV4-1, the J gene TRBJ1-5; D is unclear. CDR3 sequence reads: CASSQDTDRDNQPQHF. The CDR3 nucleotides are TGCGCCAGCAGCCAAGATACCGATCGAGACAATCAGCCCCAGCATTTT.